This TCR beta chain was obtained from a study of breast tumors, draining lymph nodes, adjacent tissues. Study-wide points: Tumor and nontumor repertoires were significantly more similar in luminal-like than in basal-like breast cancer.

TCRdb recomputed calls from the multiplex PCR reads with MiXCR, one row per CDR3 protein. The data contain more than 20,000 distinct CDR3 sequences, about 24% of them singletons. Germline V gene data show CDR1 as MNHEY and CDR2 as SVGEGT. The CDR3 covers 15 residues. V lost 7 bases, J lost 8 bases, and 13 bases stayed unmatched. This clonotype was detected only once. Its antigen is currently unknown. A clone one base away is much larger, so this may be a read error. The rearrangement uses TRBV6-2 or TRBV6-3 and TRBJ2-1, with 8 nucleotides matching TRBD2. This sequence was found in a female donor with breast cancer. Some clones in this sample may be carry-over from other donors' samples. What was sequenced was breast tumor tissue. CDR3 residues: CASTVPGTRGYEQFF. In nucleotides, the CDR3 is TGTGCCAGCACCGTGCCCGGGACTAGAGGCTATGAGCAGTTCTTC.